This T cell receptor (beta chain) was obtained from a study of T cells of healthy individuals. From germline, CDR1 is DFQATT and CDR2 SNEGSKA (reference sequence). The CDR3 extends over 13 amino acids. The V and J ends lost 0 bases and 7 bases respectively, with 10 bases between them. TCRdb used MiXCR to reprocess the 5' RACE reads, holding one entry per CDR3 protein. This sample yields approximately 52,000 distinct CDR3 sequences, of which roughly 15% are seen a single time; roughly 16% belongs to the top ten. The TCR comes from a human donor in good health. This chain links TRBV20-1 with TRBJ2-1; D is perhaps TRBD1 (6 bases). The CDR3 region is CSARDRGPNEQFF. In DNA, the CDR3 is TGCAGTGCTAGAGACAGGGGTCCGAATGAGCAGTTCTTC.